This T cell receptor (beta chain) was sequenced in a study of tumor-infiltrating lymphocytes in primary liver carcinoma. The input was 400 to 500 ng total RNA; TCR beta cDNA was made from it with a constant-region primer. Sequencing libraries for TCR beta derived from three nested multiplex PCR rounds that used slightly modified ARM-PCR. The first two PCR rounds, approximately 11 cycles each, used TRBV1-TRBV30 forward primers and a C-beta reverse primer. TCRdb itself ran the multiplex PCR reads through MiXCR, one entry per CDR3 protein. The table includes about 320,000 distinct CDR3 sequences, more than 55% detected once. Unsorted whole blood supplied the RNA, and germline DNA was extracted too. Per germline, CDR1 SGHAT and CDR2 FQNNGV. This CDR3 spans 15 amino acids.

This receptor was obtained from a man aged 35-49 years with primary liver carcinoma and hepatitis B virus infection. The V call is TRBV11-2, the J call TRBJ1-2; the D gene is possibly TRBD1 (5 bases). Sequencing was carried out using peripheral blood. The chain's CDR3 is CTSSRPGPNLYGYTF. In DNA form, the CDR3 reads TGTACAAGCAGCCGACCGGGACCGAACCTCTATGGCTACACCTTC.